This T cell receptor (beta chain) was sequenced for a study of cytomegalovirus exposure and HLA in healthy donors. The data were produced by immunoSEQ multiplex PCR, yet TCRdb's version contains in-frame clones alone and is incomplete. The sample lists 190,000 or so clones, about 86% seen once, with 2.8% in the top ten. V was clipped by 2 bases and J by 4 bases; unmatched bases: 4. CDR1 and CDR2 (germline): MGHRA, YSYEKL. CDR3 length equals 15 residues. The V call is TRBV4-1, the J call TRBJ1-1, with 10 positions matching TRBD1. This TCR derives from a woman aged 18-29 years in good health and CMV-seropositive. The sample was PBMCs. The CDR3 nucleotides read TGCGCCAGCAGCCAACCAGGACAGGGGGGCACTGAAGCTTTCTTT. This encodes CASSQPGQGGTEAFF.